The clone carrying this T cell receptor beta chain was recorded once. The antigen is unknown. These data are taken from a study of cytomegalovirus exposure and HLA in healthy donors. Overall study results and limits: The finding came from a later analysis; first-cohort TCR clusters tended to co-occur in the 120 or so validation repertoires. Most TCR sequences were seen very rarely across donors, but some public TCRs occurred in many.

The V gene's germline CDR1 is MDHEN and CDR2 SYDVKM. The CDR3 has 13 residues. V trimming: 8 bases; J trimming: 4 bases; junction bases outside the gene matches: 4. The assay was immunoSEQ multiplex PCR, and TCRdb's table has in-frame clones only and misses some. The data hold about 240,000 clones, with 86% observed a single time. This clonotype was obtained from a young woman in good health and CMV-seropositive. J is TRBJ2-2 and V is TRBV28; 7 bases line up with TRBD2. The sample was PBMCs. CDR3 coding DNA: TGTGCCAGCGAGGGACTACTCACCGGGGAGCTGTTTTTT. It encodes CASEGLLTGELFF.